This is a list of T cell receptor beta chains from one sample in a study of monozygotic twins with inflammatory bowel disease. No DNA is given; TCRdb re-called the 5' RACE reads and lists each CDR3 protein once. In total, the table holds about 170,000 distinct CDR3 sequences. The sample comprised blood. These receptors were taken from a human donor with ulcerative colitis or Crohn's disease, or a healthy co-twin of an affected twin (not recorded which). Each CDR3 is given with its conserved first and last residue.

J gene	V gene	CDR3 protein
TRBJ2-7	TRBV5-6	CASSSTGGMYEQYF
TRBJ2-1	TRBV19	CASTAPGGGGYNEQFF
TRBJ2-7	TRBV20-1	CSGILTSSYEQYF
TRBJ2-1	TRBV5-1	CASSPSDSYNEQFF
TRBJ2-5	TRBV27	CASSPIRTSGSSTQYF
TRBJ1-1	TRBV5-1	CASNLAGQNTEAFF
TRBJ2-3	TRBV5-1	CASSLPVSGSTSDTQYF
TRBJ2-1	TRBV6-4	CASSDSTSNEQFF
TRBJ2-1	TRBV7-3	CASSSGSFSYNEQFF
TRBJ2-2	TRBV27	CATSGSPNTGELFF
TRBJ1-5	TRBV20-1	CSAKDRTSNQPQHF
TRBJ2-1	TRBV20-1	CSAGGLSSYNEQFF
TRBJ2-1	TRBV9	CASSVEGRGAYNEQFF
TRBJ1-4	TRBV5-6	CASSLQVTNEKLFF
TRBJ2-2	TRBV5-1	CASSLDQPGTGELFF
TRBJ2-7	TRBV11-3	CASSLGSGTLFEQYF
TRBJ2-3	TRBV28	CASAPRTVITDTQYF
TRBJ2-7	TRBV5-1	CASSLEGSSYEQYF
TRBJ1-2	TRBV18	CASSLQGNGYTF
TRBJ1-6	TRBV20-1	CSALGQDYNSPLHF
TRBJ2-1	TRBV3-1	CASSQVRLEEGEQFF
TRBJ2-1	TRBV5-1	CASSLAVGWGPYNEQFF
TRBJ2-1	TRBV5-4	CASSTRPSYNEQFF
TRBJ2-3	TRBV27	CASSLGGGITDTQYF
TRBJ2-1	TRBV6-5	CASSTKAGGPPYNEQFF
TRBJ2-5	TRBV5-1	CASSQALAGVIQTQYF
TRBJ2-5	TRBV29-1	CSVIPPRVLQETQYF
TRBJ1-2	TRBV27	CASSSGQGASWYGYTF
TRBJ2-7	TRBV6-6	CATSRGTNYEQYF
TRBJ2-6	TRBV19	CASHTRANVLTF
TRBJ2-4	TRBV2	CASSVEVISNIQYF
TRBJ2-7	TRBV5-1	CASSLVTSGTNEQYF
TRBJ1-1	TRBV5-1	CASTFGNLNTEAFF
TRBJ1-5	TRBV4-3	CASSQDSGNQPQHF
TRBJ2-1	TRBV20-1	CSASVLGDEQFF
TRBJ2-2	TRBV5-1	CASSTLAESNTGELFF
TRBJ2-2	TRBV5-1	CASSFPVGKGDTGELFF
TRBJ2-3	TRBV24-1	CATSDPTGMKDTQYF
TRBJ2-7	TRBV9	CASSVDGTSTREQYF
TRBJ2-3	TRBV6-1	CASTEGHLLDTQYF
TRBJ2-3	TRBV7-7	CASSLSRLTDTQYF
TRBJ2-2	TRBV6-1	CASIEVTGELFF
TRBJ2-5	TRBV12-3/TRBV12-4	CASKGLGRKTQYF
TRBJ1-5	TRBV5-1	CASSPFGGNQPQHF
TRBJ2-7	TRBV5-1	CASSSRQGAYEQYF
TRBJ1-2	TRBV3-1	CASSPISPGGGYGYTF
TRBJ2-5	TRBV29-1	CSVEQGIEETQYF
TRBJ2-3	TRBV6-5	CASSYSAGEGGLGTDTQYF
TRBJ2-7	TRBV18	CASLSGTGDEQYF
TRBJ1-6	TRBV28	CASGRDRENSPLHF
TRBJ2-7	TRBV7-3	CASSLVRATYEQYF
TRBJ2-7	TRBV11-2	CASSPTSAHEQYF
TRBJ2-1	TRBV7-2	CASRNDRGPYNEQFF